These 19 T cell receptor beta chains originate from one sample sequenced in a study of T cells in narcolepsy. Libraries were prepared by immunoSEQ multiplex PCR; TCRdb keeps only in-frame clonotypes and omits some of them. The sample holds about 30,000 clones, roughly 80% seen once. The sample comprised CD45RA- memory CD4+ T cells from PBMCs. The source of these receptors is a human donor with narcolepsy.

The rearrangement joins TRBV29-1 to TRBJ2-7, with D hard to call. V lost 1 base, J lost 5 bases, and 18 bases lay in between. CDR1 and CDR2 (germline): SQVTM, ANQGSEA. CDR3 length equals 15 residues. Written as DNA, the CDR3 is TGCAGCGTTGAAGGGTCGGTCGGTTCCCTCGACGAGCAGTACTTC. Its translation: CSVEGSVGSLDEQYF.

The CDR3 DNA follows: TGTGCCAGCAGCGCCCTATCGCGCGGGAGGGGAGAGACCCAGTACTTC. This translates into CASSALSRGRGETQYF. The chain uses TRBV9 and TRBJ2-5; 9 positions agree with TRBD2. The CDR3 spans 16 residues. Germline trimming cut 3 bases from V and 4 bases from J; bases unmatched to any gene: 10. Looked up from germline, CDR1 is SGDLS and CDR2 is YYNGEE.

This clone was counted a single time. The chain is built from TRBV7-6 and TRBJ1-2; D not certain. The CDR3 is 13 amino acids. V shed 4 bases and J shed 5 bases, with 11 bases lying between them. Germline V gene sequence: CDR1 SGHVS, CDR2 FNYEAQ. CDR3 protein: CASSSIPQYGYTF. CDR3 nucleotide sequence: TGTGCCAGCAGCTCCATCCCGCAATATGGCTACACCTTC.

The chain employs TRBV7-6 and TRBJ1-1; D is ambiguous. Germline V lookup: CDR1 SGHVS, CDR2 FNYEAQ. V was shortened by 2 bases and J by 1 base, with 2 bases between the two germline ends. The length of the CDR3 is 12 residues. CDR3 DNA sequence: TGTGCCAGCAGCTTAACGAACACTGAAGCTTTCTTT. Its translation is CASSLTNTEAFF. The full variable domain, in which reference TRBV7-6 and TRBJ1-1 provide the parts outside the CDR3, is GAGVSQSPRYKVTKRGQDVALRCDPISGHVSLYWYRQALGQGPEFLTYFNYEAQQDKSGLPNDRFSAERPEGSISTLTIQRTEQRDSAMYRCASSLTNTEAFFGQGTRLTVV.

The chain has TRBV18 and TRBJ2-2; maybe TRBD1 (7 bases). The CDR3 is 17 amino acids. Germline V lookup: CDR1 KGHSH, CDR2 LQKENI. The ends were cut back, 0 bases at V and 0 bases at J, with 11 bases in the middle. CDR3 nucleotide sequence: TGTGCCAGCTCACCACCCCAGGGGGGCGCGAACACCGGGGAGCTGTTTTTT. Encoded protein: CASSPPQGGANTGELFF.

The chain recombines TRBV14 with TRBJ2-5; D unclear. This CDR3 has 13 residues. Trimming cost V 2 bases and J 1 base, with 5 bases left between them. CDR1 is SGHDN, CDR2 FVKESK, per germline. In DNA form, the CDR3 reads TGTGCCAGCAGCCAAAACCGCCAAGAGACCCAGTACTTC. This gives the protein CASSQNRQETQYF.

The gene calls are TRBV9 and TRBJ2-2; no firm D call. The CDR3 loop spans 15 amino acids. Trimming cost V 1 base and J 2 bases, with 9 bases left between them. Germline V gives CDR1 SGDLS, CDR2 YYNGEE. The CDR3 protein is CASSVRASNTGELFF. The CDR3 nucleotides are TGTGCCAGCAGCGTACGGGCTTCCAACACCGGGGAGCTGTTTTTT. Filled out from reference TRBV9 and TRBJ2-2, the complete variable domain reads DSGVTQTPKHLITATGQRVTLRCSPRSGDLSVYWYQQSLDQGLQFLIQYYNGEERAKGNILERFSAQQFPDLHSELNLSSLELGDSALYFCASSVRASNTGELFFGEGSRLTVL.

This clone came up once. The chain couples TRBV6-1 to TRBJ2-5; 7 bases line up with TRBD1. The CDR3 totals 13 residues. Per germline, CDR1 MNHNS and CDR2 SASEGT. Trimming at V came to 5 bases and at J to 2 bases, leaving 2 bases not matched to a gene. As DNA, the CDR3 is TGTGCCAGCAGTCACAGGGGACAAGAGACCCAGTACTTC. Its protein product is CASSHRGQETQYF.

V is TRBV2 and J is TRBJ2-5, with D uncertain. This CDR3 comprises 13 residues. From germline, CDR1 is SNHLY and CDR2 FYNNEI. Trimming took 8 bases from V and 7 from J, leaving 17 bases between them. DNA of the CDR3: TGTGCCAGCGAAGTGCGGCGTGGCGGGACCCAGTACTTC. Residues: CASEVRRGGTQYF.

This clone was seen only once. V is TRBV5-4 and J is TRBJ1-4; a weak D match, TRBD1 (5 bases). Per the germline V gene, CDR1 is SGHNT and CDR2 is YYREEE (reference sequence). The V end was cut by 4 bases, the J end by 2 bases, with 6 bases between. The CDR3 loop spans 13 amino acids. CDR3 coding DNA: TGTGCCAGCAGCCGGGGGACTAATGAAAAACTGTTTTTT. It translates to CASSRGTNEKLFF.

In DNA, the CDR3 is TGTGCCAGCAGTTTCAAGCCGGGACTAGCATACGAGCAGTACTTC. Its translation: CASSFKPGLAYEQYF. This chain connects TRBV6-5 to TRBJ2-7; 9 nucleotides match TRBD2. The CDR3 sequence is 15 residues long. After removal of 4 bases from V and 4 bases from J, the junction contained 8 bases not matched to a gene. Germline CDR1 and CDR2: MNHEY and SVGAGI.

This clone was seen more than once but under ten times. The J gene is TRBJ1-2, the V gene TRBV2; possible D gene TRBD1, 5 bases. The length of the CDR3 is 13 residues. Between the trimmed V and J ends, which lost 4 bases and 8 bases, there was a span of 14 bases. Germline CDR1 and CDR2: SNHLY and FYNNEI. The CDR3 spells CASSGSGPGGYTF. The CDR3 region has the DNA TGTGCCAGCAGTGGTTCGGGGCCTGGCGGCTACACCTTC.

The chain recombines TRBV30 with TRBJ1-1, with D possibly TRBD1 on 6 matching bases. Germline lookup yields CDR1 GTSNPN and CDR2 SVGIG (reference sequence). This CDR3 has 14 residues. Trimming took 0 bases from V and 1 from J, leaving 9 bases between them. CDR3 amino acids: CAWSVWGPNTEAFF. The CDR3, as DNA: TGTGCCTGGAGTGTTTGGGGGCCGAACACTGAAGCTTTCTTT.

The rearrangement uses TRBV30 and TRBJ1-1, with TRBD1 matching over 7 bases. The CDR3 spans 16 residues. Germline V CDR1 and CDR2: GTSNPN, SVGIG (reference sequence). V was clipped by 8 bases and J by 0 bases; unmatched bases: 15. CDR3 sequence: CAQGAWAGGMNTEAFF. CDR3 nucleotides: TGTGCCCAGGGTGCGTGGGCAGGGGGAATGAACACTGAAGCTTTCTTT.

A few counts support this clone. The chain has TRBV18 and TRBJ2-3; D gene uncertain. V lost 6 bases and J lost 5, with 12 bases in between. Germline-derived CDR1 and CDR2 are KGHSH and LQKENI. This CDR3 is built from 13 residues. CDR3 coding DNA: TGTGCCAGCTCTACCCTCATAGGAGATACGCAGTATTTT. Amino acid sequence: CASSTLIGDTQYF.

The chain carries TRBV2 and TRBJ2-2; TRBD1 aligns across 8 bases. Germline assignment: CDR1 SNHLY and CDR2 FYNNEI. The V segment lost 10 bases and the J segment 3 bases; nucleotides outside the gene matches: 10. The CDR3 spans 15 residues. The CDR3 is CAIRQGRLDTGELFF. In nucleotides, the CDR3 is TGTGCCATCCGACAGGGGCGCTTGGACACCGGGGAGCTGTTTTTT.

This chain joins TRBV28 and TRBJ1-2, with D tentatively TRBD1 (6 bases). This CDR3 region has 14 residues. Trimming removed 7 bases at V and 8 bases at J, with 20 bases between. CDR1 MDHEN and CDR2 SYDVKM come from the germline V gene. The CDR3 bases are TGTGCCAGCACGGGCCAGGCGGGGGCCTGGGGCTACACCTTC. The encoded protein is CASTGQAGAWGYTF.

The chain links TRBV5-4 to TRBJ2-3, with D perhaps TRBD2 (6 bases). CDR1 SGHNT and CDR2 YYREEE come from the germline V gene (reference sequence). The V gene lost 6 bases and the J gene lost 5 bases, with 16 bases spanning the gap. This CDR3 region has 14 residues. The CDR3 nucleotides are TGTGCCAGCACCCCAGGAGGGAGAGTAGATACGCAGTATTTT. Translated, it gives CASTPGGRVDTQYF.

In this sample, this clone turned up once. The gene calls are TRBV30 and TRBJ1-1, with 8 bases fitting TRBD1. CDR1 GTSNPN and CDR2 SVGIG come from the germline V gene (reference sequence). The junction had 5 bases not matched to a gene; V was cut back by 5 bases and J by 3 bases. There are 13 residues in the CDR3. The CDR3 region is CAWARGRDTEAFF. CDR3 DNA sequence: TGTGCCTGGGCCAGGGGGCGCGACACTGAAGCTTTCTTT. Full variable domain (outside the CDR3, taken from reference TRBV30 and TRBJ1-1): SQTIHQWPATLVQPVGSPLSLECTVEGTSNPNLYWYRQAAGRGLQLLFYSVGIGQISSEVPQNLSASRPQDRQFILSSKKLLLSDSGFYLCAWARGRDTEAFFGQGTRLTVV.